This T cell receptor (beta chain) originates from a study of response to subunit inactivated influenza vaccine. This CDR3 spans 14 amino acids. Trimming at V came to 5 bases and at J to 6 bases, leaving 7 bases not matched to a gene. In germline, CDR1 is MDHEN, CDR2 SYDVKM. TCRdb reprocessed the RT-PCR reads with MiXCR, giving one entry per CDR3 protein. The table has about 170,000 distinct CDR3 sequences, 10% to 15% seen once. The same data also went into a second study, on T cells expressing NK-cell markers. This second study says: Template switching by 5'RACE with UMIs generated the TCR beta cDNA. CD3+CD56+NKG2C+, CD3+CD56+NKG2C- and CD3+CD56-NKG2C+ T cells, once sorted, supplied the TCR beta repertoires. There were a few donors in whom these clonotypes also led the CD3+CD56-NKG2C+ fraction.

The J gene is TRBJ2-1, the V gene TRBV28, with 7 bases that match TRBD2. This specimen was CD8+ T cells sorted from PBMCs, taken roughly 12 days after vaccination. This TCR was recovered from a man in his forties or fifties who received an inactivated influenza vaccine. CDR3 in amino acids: CASSVGGGINEQFF. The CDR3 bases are TGTGCCAGCAGTGTTGGGGGGGGGATCAATGAGCAGTTCTTC. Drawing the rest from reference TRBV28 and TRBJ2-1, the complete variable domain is DVKVTQSSRYLVKRTGEKVFLECVQDMDHENMFWYRQDPGLGLRLIYFSYDVKMKEKGDIPEGYSVSREKKERFSLILESASTNQTSMYLCASSVGGGINEQFFGPGTRLTVL.